This T cell receptor beta chain was identified in a study of shared clonotypes between healthy human individuals. Study details: Ranging from 18 to 49 in age, donors were a couple of women and a few men. Study conclusions and caveats: Lower generation probabilities were found for non-shared clonotypes than for those shared by all four donors.

Naive CD8 cells comprised CD45RO-negative, CCR7-positively selected cells, excluding terminally differentiated effector memory CD45RA+ cells. As for this clone: Its antigen is not known.

The V gene's germline CDR1 is MNHNS and CDR2 SASEGT. The CDR3 extends over 14 amino acids. V was cut by 5 bases and J by 0 bases, with 10 bases left in between. Libraries were prepared by immunoSEQ multiplex PCR; TCRdb keeps only in-frame clonotypes and omits some of them. The sample carries about 2.1 million clones, roughly 93% recorded once. Sequencing was carried out using naive CD8+ T cells from PBMCs. This chain joins TRBV6-1 and TRBJ1-1; unclear D gene. The receptor was isolated from a man aged 18 to 35 in good health. Some clones in this sample may be carry-over from other donors' samples. CDR3 nucleotides: TGTGCCAGCAGTCCGCGAACCATGAACACTGAAGCTTTCTTT. This codes for CASSPRTMNTEAFF.